This is a list of T cell receptor beta chains from one sample in a study of cytomegalovirus exposure and HLA in healthy donors. Measured with immunoSEQ multiplex PCR; TCRdb has only the in-frame clones, and not every one. The sample totals roughly 190,000 clones. The source material was PBMCs. The receptors were sampled from a man in his thirties or forties in good health and CMV-seronegative. The CDR3 runs from the conserved cysteine through the conserved F or W. The order of the fields is D gene, J gene, V gene, CDR3 protein. A D gene is named only where the DNA matches it firmly.

D gene: TRBD1
J gene: TRBJ1-1
V gene: TRBV9
CDR3 protein: CASSARDRTEAFF

D gene: .
J gene: TRBJ1-2
V gene: TRBV6-1
CDR3 protein: CASSAGQPYGYTF

D gene: .
J gene: TRBJ2-1
V gene: TRBV5-1
CDR3 protein: CASSLQGSNEQFF

D gene: .
J gene: TRBJ2-1
V gene: TRBV7-9
CDR3 protein: CASSLGVGSYNEQFF

D gene: TRBD1
J gene: TRBJ1-5
V gene: TRBV27
CDR3 protein: CASSWGIGTGGWQPQHF

D gene: .
J gene: TRBJ2-7
V gene: TRBV5-1
CDR3 protein: CASSLEGQSSYEQYF

D gene: TRBD2
J gene: TRBJ2-7
V gene: TRBV28
CDR3 protein: CASSLPPGLVQLEQYF

D gene: .
J gene: TRBJ2-2
V gene: TRBV6-5
CDR3 protein: CASMNPGTGELFF

D gene: TRBD2
J gene: TRBJ2-7
V gene: TRBV15
CDR3 protein: CATSGAGGRPYEQYF

D gene: TRBD2
J gene: TRBJ2-1
V gene: TRBV6-5
CDR3 protein: CASSYSGGPLYNEQFF

D gene: .
J gene: TRBJ2-2
V gene: TRBV5-4
CDR3 protein: CASSLDRPVTGELFF

D gene: TRBD2
J gene: TRBJ2-7
V gene: TRBV28
CDR3 protein: CASSLGLAGEDNEQYF

D gene: TRBD1
J gene: TRBJ1-4
V gene: TRBV5-8
CDR3 protein: CASSLEAGGARGEKLFF

D gene: .
J gene: TRBJ1-1
V gene: TRBV23-1
CDR3 protein: CASRRPRVSDTEAFF

D gene: TRBD1
J gene: TRBJ1-1
V gene: TRBV6-5
CDR3 protein: CASSLDRAIAEAFF

D gene: TRBD1
J gene: TRBJ2-5
V gene: TRBV7-6
CDR3 protein: CASSSLTGKETQYF

D gene: .
J gene: TRBJ2-7
V gene: TRBV19
CDR3 protein: CASSNRGTYEQYF

D gene: .
J gene: TRBJ1-2
V gene: TRBV29-1
CDR3 protein: CGASTGSAANYDYTF

D gene: .
J gene: TRBJ1-3
V gene: TRBV4-1
CDR3 protein: CASSQQGLGGNTIYF

D gene: TRBD1
J gene: TRBJ2-7
V gene: TRBV6-1
CDR3 protein: CASRENRGPPYEQYF

D gene: TRBD2
J gene: TRBJ2-4
V gene: TRBV18
CDR3 protein: CASSLLAGEGKNIQYF

D gene: .
J gene: TRBJ1-1
V gene: TRBV5-4
CDR3 protein: CASSPVRGEAFF

D gene: .
J gene: TRBJ2-3
V gene: TRBV9
CDR3 protein: CASSGVQDTQYF

D gene: TRBD2
J gene: TRBJ2-1
V gene: TRBV30
CDR3 protein: CAWSSGSGNNEQFF

D gene: .
J gene: TRBJ2-7
V gene: TRBV4-1
CDR3 protein: CASSQPPAEEQYF

D gene: TRBD1
J gene: TRBJ1-4
V gene: TRBV5-5
CDR3 protein: CASSLAADRDEKLFF

D gene: .
J gene: TRBJ1-3
V gene: TRBV30
CDR3 protein: CACGYTADTIYF

D gene: .
J gene: TRBJ1-3
V gene: TRBV5-1
CDR3 protein: CASSLDSSGNTIYF

D gene: TRBD1
J gene: TRBJ1-1
V gene: TRBV6-5
CDR3 protein: CASSFSQGAVNTEAFF

D gene: .
J gene: TRBJ1-2
V gene: TRBV27
CDR3 protein: CASSSREGGITNYGYTF

D gene: TRBD1
J gene: TRBJ2-7
V gene: TRBV6-5
CDR3 protein: CASSWALTGGFDEQYF

D gene: .
J gene: TRBJ2-1
V gene: TRBV7-8
CDR3 protein: CASSLDALLYNEQFF

D gene: TRBD1
J gene: TRBJ1-6
V gene: TRBV6-5
CDR3 protein: CASTKQGVSPLHF

D gene: TRBD2
J gene: TRBJ2-3
V gene: TRBV5-6
CDR3 protein: CASSLELAGGTDTQYF

D gene: TRBD2
J gene: TRBJ2-3
V gene: TRBV7-2
CDR3 protein: CASSSDSGTGADTQYF

D gene: .
J gene: TRBJ1-2
V gene: TRBV19
CDR3 protein: CASRLRGGSNYGYTF

D gene: .
J gene: TRBJ2-1
V gene: TRBV5-1
CDR3 protein: CASSPVARGYNEQFF

D gene: .
J gene: TRBJ2-3
V gene: TRBV20-1
CDR3 protein: CSVGATDTQYF